This passage covers 29 T cell receptor beta chains from one sample sequenced in a study of identical twins (dated by TCRdb to 2016 to 2018). The receptor library was made with 5' RACE. Sequencing was performed on an Illumina HiSeq 2000. TCRdb reprocessing: public reads trimmed at Q25 with fastp, clones called with MiXCR, in-frame beta chains kept. Each record represents a unique CDR3 protein, reported with the most common genes and DNA among its rows. Recorded for this sample are 400,000 to 550,000 distinct CDR3 sequences; 20% to 25% of them occurred a single time. The ten biggest clones cover roughly 3% of the sample. This sample was shared with a second study, whose subject was T cells expressing NK-cell markers.

What was sequenced was CD4+ T cells sorted from blood. These receptors originate from a woman under 30 in good health.

V is TRBV10-3 and J is TRBJ2-3; 7 bases line up with TRBD2. J lost 2 bases, V lost 9 bases, and 5 bases had no gene match. Germline CDR1 ENHRY, CDR2 SYGVKD. This CDR3 is built from 13 residues. The CDR3 coding sequence is TGTGCCATATCGACTAGCAACACAGATACGCAGTATTTT. Translated: CAISTSNTDTQYF.

This clonotype was detected a few times. In nucleotides, the CDR3 is TGTGCCAGCAGCTTAGCGGGAATGGTAAATGAGCAGTTCTTC. Translating it yields CASSLAGMVNEQFF. This chain links TRBV7-2 with TRBJ2-1, with no clear D. Germline CDR1 is SGHTA and CDR2 is FQGNSA. The CDR3 is 14 amino acids. The V gene lost 0 bases and the J gene lost 7 bases, with 10 bases spanning the gap.

The V call is TRBV5-1, the J call TRBJ2-5, with 7 positions matching TRBD1. The V gene's germline CDR1 is SGHRS and CDR2 YFSETQ. Unmatched junction bases numbered 8, after V lost 4 bases and J lost 5 bases. This CDR3 is 14 amino acids long. CDR3 DNA sequence: TGCGCCAGCAGCCTACAGACAGGGATGGAGACCCAGTACTTC. It encodes CASSLQTGMETQYF. Full variable domain (missing parts from reference TRBV5-1 and TRBJ2-5): KAGVTQTPRYLIKTRGQQVTLSCSPISGHRSVSWYQQTPGQGLQFLFEYFSETQRNKGNFPGRFSGRQFSNSRSEMNVSTLELGDSALYLCASSLQTGMETQYFGPGTRLLVL.

This clonotype occurred a few times. The chain carries TRBV3-1 and TRBJ1-1; maybe TRBD1 (5 bases). This CDR3 is 11 amino acids long. Germline V lookup: CDR1 LGHDT, CDR2 YNNKEL (reference sequence). Deletions cut 8 bases from V and 11 bases from J, with 15 bases between. CDR3 DNA: TGTGCCAGCCAGGGCTCCGTGGGCGCTTTCTTT. The encoded protein is CASQGSVGAFF.

The V and J genes are TRBV28 and TRBJ2-7; D remains ambiguous. Germline-derived CDR1 and CDR2 are MDHEN and SYDVKM. Deletions cut 1 base from V and 0 bases from J, with 7 bases between. This CDR3 comprises 14 residues. This CDR3 is CASSLFSDSYEQYF. DNA of the CDR3: TGTGCCAGCAGTTTATTTAGTGACTCCTACGAGCAGTACTTC. Full variable domain (missing parts from reference TRBV28 and TRBJ2-7): DVKVTQSSRYLVKRTGEKVFLECVQDMDHENMFWYRQDPGLGLRLIYFSYDVKMKEKGDIPEGYSVSREKKERFSLILESASTNQTSMYLCASSLFSDSYEQYFGPGTRLTVT.

This clonotype appeared a few times. The chain joins TRBV20-1 to TRBJ2-7; a weak D match, TRBD1 (6 bases). There are 14 residues in the CDR3. Germline CDR1 reads DFQATT; CDR2 reads SNEGSKA (reference sequence). V lost 5 bases and J 3 bases, leaving 17 bases between the germline ends. CDR3 nucleotide sequence: TGCAGTGCTTCTTCCGGGACATCAAGCTACGAGCAGTACTTC. It codes for CSASSGTSSYEQYF.

This chain joins TRBV19 and TRBJ2-7; TRBD1 might be the D (5 bases). Trimming pared 6 bases from V and 0 bases from J, leaving 15 bases between. CDR3 length: 15 residues. Germline V lookup: CDR1 LNHDA, CDR2 SQIVND (reference sequence). CDR3 sequence reads: CASSESGRGSYEQYF. The CDR3 DNA sequence: TGTGCCAGTAGCGAGTCAGGGCGCGGCTCCTACGAGCAGTACTTC. Drawing the rest from reference TRBV19 and TRBJ2-7, the complete variable domain is DGGITQSPKYLFRKEGQNVTLSCEQNLNHDAMYWYRQDPGQGLRLIYYSQIVNDFQKGDIAEGYSVSREKKESFPLTVTSAQKNPTAFYLCASSESGRGSYEQYFGPGTRLTVT.

This clonotype occurred a few times. A junction boundary mismatches the germline segment, possibly from a read error. CDR3 sequence reads: CASILSGIETQYF. The CDR3 DNA sequence: TGTGCCAGCATTTTAAGCGGGATAGAGACCCAGTACTTC. V and J are TRBV12-3 or TRBV12-4 and TRBJ2-5, with 7 positions matching TRBD2. The CDR3 runs to 13 residues.

This sequence joins TRBV3-1 and TRBJ2-7, with D possibly matching TRBD2 (6 bases). The CDR3 is 14 residues long. V lost 4 bases, J lost 0 bases, and 10 bases lay in between. The germline gives CDR1 LGHDT, CDR2 YNNKEL (reference sequence). The DNA for the CDR3 is TGTGCCAGCAGCCGTTTAGCGGTCTCCTACGAGCAGTACTTC. Residues: CASSRLAVSYEQYF.

V and J are TRBV6-1 and TRBJ1-1, with TRBD1 matching 7 bases. The germline V gene encodes CDR1 MNHNS and CDR2 SASEGT. The CDR3 runs 14 residues. The V and J ends lost 3 bases and 7 bases, in that order; junction bases with no gene match: 8. CDR3 sequence (DNA): TGTGCCAGCAGTGAGATACACCAGGGGGTTGAAGCTTTCTTT. Its protein product is CASSEIHQGVEAFF.

The chain has TRBV7-9 and TRBJ1-2, with D unresolved. V gave up 5 bases and J gave up 5 bases, with 9 bases separating them. The germline CDR1 and CDR2 sequences are SEHNR and FQNEAQ (reference sequence). This CDR3 has 12 residues. The CDR3 loop is CASSENSYGYTF. The CDR3, as DNA: TGTGCCAGCAGCGAGAATTCGTATGGCTACACCTTC.

The J gene is TRBJ2-1, the V gene TRBV3-1, with D possibly TRBD2 on 6 matching bases. Germline CDR1 and CDR2: LGHDT and YNNKEL (reference sequence). The CDR3 is 14 residues long. Trimming took off 1 base at V and 9 bases at J, with 13 bases between the two ends. The CDR3 region has the DNA TGTGCCAGCAGCCAAGCGGGAGTAGGTGGTGAGCAGTTCTTC. Amino acids: CASSQAGVGGEQFF.

V is TRBV6-7 and J is TRBJ2-7; 7 bases line up with TRBD2. TRBV6-7 has ORF status, its function being uncertain. This CDR3 region has 14 residues. With 6 bases clipped from V and 0 bases from J, the junction kept 5 bases outside the gene matches. CDR3 nucleotide sequence: TGTGCCAGCAGACGAGCGGGGCTCTCCTACGAGCAGTACTTC. It is translated as CASRRAGLSYEQYF.

The rearrangement links TRBV7-9 to TRBJ2-1; TRBD1 is a possible D gene (5 bases). V was pared by 4 bases and J by 10 bases, with 8 bases between. CDR1 SEHNR and CDR2 FQNEAQ come from the germline V gene (reference sequence). The CDR3 consists of 11 residues. CDR3 loop: CASSSRQEQFF. CDR3 DNA sequence: TGTGCCAGCAGCTCCCGACAGGAGCAGTTCTTC. Combining the CDR3 with reference TRBV7-9 and TRBJ2-1 gives the whole variable domain DTGVSQNPRHKITKRGQNVTFRCDPISEHNRLYWYRQTLGQGPEFLTYFQNEAQLEKSRLLSDRFSAERPKGSFSTLEIQRTEQGDSAMYLCASSSRQEQFFGPGTRLTVL.

This clonotype was picked up many times. This chain connects TRBV11-2 to TRBJ2-5, with no clear D. V gave up 8 bases and J gave up 0 bases, with 10 bases separating them. Germline lookup yields CDR1 SGHAT and CDR2 FQNNGV. The CDR3 is made up of 13 amino acids. CDR3 DNA: TGTGCCAGCGGAATTGGGTACCAAGAGACCCAGTACTTC. Its translation is CASGIGYQETQYF.

V usage is TRBV12-3 or TRBV12-4 and J usage is TRBJ2-3; 12 nucleotides line up with TRBD2. This CDR3 comprises 16 residues. V shed 6 bases and J 4 bases; nucleotides not matched to a gene: 8. CDR3 sequence: CASRSASGRAPDTQYF. The CDR3 bases are TGTGCCAGCAGGTCCGCTAGCGGGAGGGCCCCAGATACGCAGTATTTT.

V and J are TRBV3-1 and TRBJ2-1; 7 positions match TRBD2. Per the germline V gene, CDR1 is LGHDT and CDR2 is YNNKEL (reference sequence). Trimming cost V 2 bases and J 3 bases; bases outside gene matches: 4. CDR3 length: 15 residues. The chain's CDR3 is CASSQSSGSYNEQFF. The CDR3 DNA sequence: TGTGCCAGCAGCCAATCTAGCGGAAGCTACAATGAGCAGTTCTTC.

The V and J genes are TRBV6-5 and TRBJ1-1; D unclear. Germline CDR1 is MNHEY and CDR2 is SVGAGI. This CDR3 spans 12 amino acids. V was cut by 3 bases and J by 5 bases, with 7 bases left in between. The CDR3 sequence: CASSYHGTEAFF. CDR3 DNA: TGTGCCAGCAGTTATCACGGTACTGAAGCTTTCTTT.

The chain is built from TRBV6-2 or TRBV6-3 and TRBJ2-7; perhaps TRBD1 as D (9 bases). CDR1 is MNHEY and CDR2 is SVGEGT in the germline V gene. The CDR3 runs 15 residues. The ends were cut back, 6 bases at V and 7 bases at J, with 22 bases in the middle. The CDR3 region has the DNA TGTGCCAGCAGCCGGGGGGGGACAGGGACCGTGGAGCAGTACTTC. This translates into CASSRGGTGTVEQYF.

This clonotype was recorded at least ten times. The V and J genes are TRBV11-3 and TRBJ1-2; no reliable D call. The CDR3 has 13 residues. CDR1 is SGHNT, CDR2 YENEEA, per germline. Trimming pared 1 base from V and 8 bases from J, leaving 11 bases between. CDR3 in amino acids: CASSLGPSRGYTF. CDR3 DNA: TGTGCCAGCAGCTTAGGCCCCTCTAGGGGCTACACCTTC.

This clonotype was seen ten or more times. The chain uses TRBV29-1 and TRBJ1-2, with D uncertain. V lost 6 bases and J 8 bases, leaving 25 bases between the germline ends. The CDR3 spans 15 residues. Germline-derived CDR1 and CDR2 are SQVTM and ANQGSEA. CDR3 region: CSVTPNWSFPDGYTF. For the CDR3, the DNA is TGCAGCGTAACCCCAAATTGGTCCTTCCCTGACGGCTACACCTTC.

The sample holds a few counts of this clonotype. The V call is TRBV10-3, the J call TRBJ2-1; 13 nucleotides line up with TRBD2. Germline CDR1 reads ENHRY; CDR2 reads SYGVKD. V lost 2 bases to trimming and J lost 0 bases; unmatched junction nucleotides: 7. This CDR3 has 19 residues. DNA of the CDR3: TGTGCCATCAGTGAGCCCGGGACTAGCGGGGCAAGCTCCTACAATGAGCAGTTCTTC. Translating it yields CAISEPGTSGASSYNEQFF.

The chain carries TRBV20-1 and TRBJ1-2; tentatively, D is TRBD1 (6 bases). Germline V gene sequence: CDR1 DFQATT, CDR2 SNEGSKA (reference sequence). This CDR3 region has 14 residues. V lost 3 bases and J lost 3, with 14 bases in between. CDR3 region: CSASRGGLDYGYTF. In DNA, the CDR3 is TGCAGTGCTAGTCGGGGGGGGCTAGACTATGGCTACACCTTC.

This clonotype showed up just a few times. The CDR3 nucleotides read TGCGCCAGCAGCTTCAACGGGGTACGGGGCCAGCCCCAGCATTTT. Translated: CASSFNGVRGQPQHF. V and J are TRBV5-1 and TRBJ1-5; TRBD1 is a possible D gene (5 bases). V shed 2 bases and J shed 7 bases, with 16 bases lying between them. CDR1 is SGHRS and CDR2 is YFSETQ in the germline V gene. This CDR3 has 15 amino acids.

There are a few counts of this clonotype. The chain employs TRBV18 and TRBJ1-2, with unresolved D. The CDR3 covers 12 residues. Trimming cost V 3 bases and J 8 bases, with 10 bases left between them. Germline assignment: CDR1 KGHSH and CDR2 LQKENI. The chain's CDR3 is CASSPRGDGYTF. In DNA form, the CDR3 reads TGTGCCAGCTCACCCCGTGGAGACGGCTACACCTTC. Full variable domain (rest looked up from reference TRBV18 and TRBJ1-2): NAGVMQNPRHLVRRRGQEARLRCSPMKGHSHVYWYRQLPEEGLKFMVYLQKENIIDESGMPKERFSAEFPKEGPSILRIQQVVRGDSAAYFCASSPRGDGYTFGSGTRLTVV.

At least ten counts were recorded for this clonotype. This chain joins TRBV12-3 or TRBV12-4 and TRBJ2-1; possible D gene TRBD2, 5 bases. The ends were cut back, 5 bases at V and 12 bases at J, with 14 bases in the middle. The CDR3 is 12 amino acids. The DNA for the CDR3 is TGTGCCAGCAGTCCGGACTCGTCGATGCAGTTCTTC. This gives the protein CASSPDSSMQFF.

This clonotype occurred a few times. The rearrangement links TRBV24-1 to TRBJ2-1, with 8 bases identical to TRBD2. The CDR3 extends over 15 amino acids. J gave up 4 bases and V 4 bases, and 5 bases lay outside the gene matches. Germline loops: CDR1 KGHDR, CDR2 SFDVKD. The CDR3 region is CATSDSGGPYNEQFF. CDR3 nucleotide sequence: TGTGCCACCAGTGACTCGGGGGGGCCGTACAATGAGCAGTTCTTC.

The table lists this clonotype with many counts. J is TRBJ2-5 and V is TRBV5-1; D might be TRBD1 (6 bases). CDR1 SGHRS and CDR2 YFSETQ come from the germline V gene. Trimming removed 0 bases at V and 7 bases at J, with 10 bases between. The CDR3 extends over 13 amino acids. The CDR3 nucleotides read TGCGCCAGCAGCTTGGACAGGGAAGGGACCCAGTACTTC. Protein product: CASSLDREGTQYF.

J is TRBJ2-6 and V is TRBV27; D perhaps matches TRBD2 (6 bases). Germline V gene data show CDR1 as MNHEY and CDR2 as SMNVEV (reference sequence). V lost 3 bases and J 4 bases, leaving 19 bases between the germline ends. The CDR3 covers 18 residues. The CDR3 sequence is CASSFAGRLVRGANVLTF. The CDR3 DNA follows: TGTGCCAGCAGTTTCGCCGGGAGACTGGTAAGGGGGGCCAACGTCCTGACTTTC.